The 28 T cell receptor beta chains below all came from one sample that was sequenced in a study of shared clonotypes between healthy human individuals. The table came from immunoSEQ multiplex PCR; TCRdb's copy has only in-frame clones and leaves some out. The sample lists 600,000 to 750,000 clones, roughly 70% occurring once. The sequencing sample was made of memory CD4+ T cells sorted from blood. This sample's subset: CD45RA-negative fraction. These receptors all come from a woman in her 30s in good health.

The chain has TRBV10-3 and TRBJ1-2; TRBD1 might be the D (5 bases). The CDR3 is 15 amino acids. The ends were cut back, 10 bases at V and 3 bases at J, with 21 bases in the middle. In germline, CDR1 is ENHRY, CDR2 SYGVKD. The CDR3 region is CATMKGREGDYGYTF. In nucleotides, the CDR3 is TGTGCCACCATGAAGGGCAGGGAAGGGGACTATGGCTACACCTTC.

V usage is TRBV27 and J usage is TRBJ1-1; a weak D match, TRBD1 (6 bases). The CDR3 sequence is 16 residues long. Germline V gene sequence: CDR1 MNHEY, CDR2 SMNVEV (reference sequence). Trimming pared 2 bases from V and 1 base from J, leaving 14 bases between. The CDR3 loop reads CASSLRPTGGNTEAFF. The CDR3 DNA follows: TGTGCCAGCAGTTTAAGGCCGACAGGCGGGAACACTGAAGCTTTCTTT.

Here the CDR3 reads CSAPLNYEQYF. DNA of the CDR3: TGCAGTGCACCCTTGAACTACGAGCAGTACTTC. This chain connects TRBV20-1 to TRBJ2-5, with D hard to call. The J call may be wrong; the DNA end is better matched by TRBJ2-7. CDR3 length equals 11 residues. The germline CDR1 and CDR2 sequences are DFQATT and SNEGSKA (reference sequence).

This clone was detected only once. The chain combines TRBV30 with TRBJ1-1; D is perhaps TRBD1 (5 bases). With 0 bases removed from V and 8 bases from J, the gap between germline ends came to 7 bases. The CDR3 has 11 residues. Germline V gene data show CDR1 as GTSNPN and CDR2 as SVGIG (reference sequence). The CDR3 loop reads CAWSVGAEAFF. Written as DNA, the CDR3 is TGTGCCTGGAGTGTAGGGGCCGAAGCTTTCTTT.

The V and J genes are TRBV5-1 and TRBJ2-7; D ambiguous. Germline assignment: CDR1 SGHRS and CDR2 YFSETQ. The CDR3 consists of 10 residues. V was shortened by 6 bases and J by 5 bases, with 6 bases between the two germline ends. CDR3 DNA sequence: TGCGCCAGCAAGAGGCACGAGCAGTACTTC. It is translated as CASKRHEQYF.

The chain links TRBV28 to TRBJ1-4; TRBD1 might be the D (5 bases). With 6 bases removed from V and 4 bases from J, the gap between germline ends came to 15 bases. This CDR3 comprises 15 residues. The V gene's germline CDR1 is MDHEN and CDR2 SYDVKM. The CDR3 DNA is TGTGCCAGCAGGCCCTGGCGGGGGAATAATGAAAAACTGTTTTTT. This encodes CASRPWRGNNEKLFF.

This clone has only a few counts. The chain employs TRBV5-1 and TRBJ2-2, with D tentatively TRBD1 or TRBD2 (5 bases each). V was shortened by 3 bases and J by 1 base, with 13 bases between the two germline ends. The germline V gene has CDR1 SGHRS and CDR2 YFSETQ. There are 16 residues in the CDR3. The CDR3 DNA reads as TGCGCCAGCAGCTCTCAAGGGACGTTGAACACCGGGGAGCTGTTTTTT. Its translation: CASSSQGTLNTGELFF.

This chain connects TRBV6-1 to TRBJ2-3; tentatively, D is TRBD1 (6 bases). The V end lost 3 bases, the J end lost 6 bases, and 13 bases lay between the germline ends. The CDR3 consists of 14 residues. Germline V gene lookup returns CDR1 MNHNS and CDR2 SASEGT. The CDR3 DNA reads TGTGCCAGCAGTGATCCCAGGGGCGGGGATACGCAGTATTTT. Encoded protein: CASSDPRGGDTQYF.

This clone has a handful of counts. Within the sample, other DNA sequences also encode this same CDR3. The chain uses TRBV5-1 and TRBJ2-6; weak D call: TRBD1 (5 bases). Looked up from germline, CDR1 is SGHRS and CDR2 is YFSETQ. Deletions cut 1 base from V and 1 base from J, with 6 bases between. The CDR3 sequence is 15 residues long. CDR3 coding DNA: TGCGCCAGCAGCTTGCAGGGTTCTGGGGCCAACGTCCTGACTTTC. It encodes CASSLQGSGANVLTF. Complete variable domain (other parts from reference TRBV5-1 and TRBJ2-6): KAGVTQTPRYLIKTRGQQVTLSCSPISGHRSVSWYQQTPGQGLQFLFEYFSETQRNKGNFPGRFSGRQFSNSRSEMNVSTLELGDSALYLCASSLQGSGANVLTFGAGSRLTVL.

The genes are TRBV6-5 and TRBJ1-2, with D possibly matching TRBD1 (5 bases). CDR1 is MNHEY and CDR2 is SVGAGI in the germline V gene. The CDR3 loop spans 15 amino acids. V was cut by 1 base and J by 4 bases, with 13 bases left in between. The CDR3 reads CASSYYSGRTYGYTF. The DNA for the CDR3 is TGTGCCAGCAGTTACTACTCAGGGAGGACCTATGGCTACACCTTC.

The chain recombines TRBV28 with TRBJ2-1; 11 bases are shared with TRBD1. V lost 7 bases to trimming and J lost 9 bases; unmatched junction nucleotides: 8. The CDR3 sequence is 14 residues long. Germline V CDR1 and CDR2: MDHEN, SYDVKM. CDR3 sequence (DNA): TGTGCCAGCAACCCGACGGGACAGGGGGGTGAGCAGTTCTTC. It yields the protein CASNPTGQGGEQFF.

This CDR3 is CASSLISGRARYEQYF. CDR3 bases: TGTGCCAGCAGCTTAATTAGCGGGAGGGCAAGGTACGAGCAGTACTTC. The rearrangement links TRBV11-2 to TRBJ2-7, with 11 bases fitting TRBD2. Germline values: CDR1 SGHAT, CDR2 FQNNGV. J lost 4 bases, V lost 2 bases, and 7 bases had no gene match. This CDR3 is built from 16 residues. The complete variable domain, with remaining parts taken from reference TRBV11-2 and TRBJ2-7, reads EAGVAQSPRYKIIEKRQSVAFWCNPISGHATLYWYQQILGQGPKLLIQFQNNGVVDDSQLPKDRFSAERLKGVDSTLKIQPAKLEDSAVYLCASSLISGRARYEQYFGPGTRLTVT.

The chain employs TRBV28 and TRBJ2-7; 11 nucleotides match TRBD2. Trimming took 6 bases from V and 7 from J; bases not matched to a gene: 5. The CDR3 runs 13 residues. Germline CDR1 MDHEN, CDR2 SYDVKM. The CDR3 is CASSLTSGIEQYF. The CDR3 DNA sequence: TGTGCCAGCAGCCTGACTAGCGGGATAGAGCAGTACTTC. The whole variable domain, filled in from reference TRBV28 and TRBJ2-7, reads DVKVTQSSRYLVKRTGEKVFLECVQDMDHENMFWYRQDPGLGLRLIYFSYDVKMKEKGDIPEGYSVSREKKERFSLILESASTNQTSMYLCASSLTSGIEQYFGPGTRLTVT.

Only a few counts were recorded for this clone. CDR3 DNA: TGTGCCAGTAGCAGGACGGACAGGGGGCGCGGAGCTGAAGCTTTCTTT. Translated: CASSRTDRGRGAEAFF. This chain links TRBV19 with TRBJ1-1; 11 nucleotides align to TRBD1. Germline trimming cut 6 bases from V and 6 bases from J; bases unmatched to any gene: 12. The germline V gene encodes CDR1 LNHDA and CDR2 SQIVND (reference sequence). The CDR3 is made up of 16 amino acids.

The chain recombines TRBV4-1 with TRBJ1-1; D is unclear. The V end lost 0 bases, the J end lost 0 bases, and 2 bases lay between the germline ends. The CDR3 is made up of 13 amino acids. Germline CDR1 reads MGHRA; CDR2 reads YSYEKL. As DNA, the CDR3 is TGCGCCAGCAGCCAAGAGTTGAACACTGAAGCTTTCTTT. Its translation is CASSQELNTEAFF.

This chain uses TRBV27 with TRBJ2-5; perhaps D is TRBD1 or TRBD2 (5 bases each). The CDR3 length is 15 residues. V lost 7 bases and J 6 bases, leaving 21 bases between the germline ends. From germline, CDR1 is MNHEY and CDR2 SMNVEV (reference sequence). The CDR3 region has the DNA TGTGCCAGCAAGGATTTAGGGACCGACCCTAAGACCCAGTACTTC. Its translation is CASKDLGTDPKTQYF.

J is TRBJ2-5 and V is TRBV11-3; D might be TRBD1 (6 bases). Between the trimmed V and J ends, which lost 5 bases and 6 bases, there was a span of 19 bases. This CDR3 is 15 amino acids long. Germline CDR1 SGHNT, CDR2 YENEEA. In nucleotides, the CDR3 is TGTGCCAGCAGCATGGGACAAGCCCTAGGGAAGACCCAGTACTTC. Translating it yields CASSMGQALGKTQYF.

The V call is TRBV18, the J call TRBJ2-3, with D possibly matching TRBD1 (5 bases). Trimming took off 1 base at V and 2 bases at J, with 16 bases between the two ends. Germline V lookup: CDR1 KGHSH, CDR2 LQKENI. This CDR3 has 17 amino acids. This CDR3 is CASSPQGPLDFTDTQYF. The CDR3 DNA sequence: TGTGCCAGCTCACCACAGGGGCCCTTAGATTTCACAGATACGCAGTATTTT.

V usage is TRBV14 and J usage is TRBJ1-6; D may be TRBD1 (5 bases). V lost 7 bases to trimming and J lost 7 bases, with 14 bases between them. There are 14 residues in the CDR3. The germline V gene has CDR1 SGHDN and CDR2 FVKESK. CDR3 in amino acids: CASIRAGRNSPLHF. CDR3 bases: TGTGCCAGCATTCGCGCAGGGAGGAATTCACCCCTCCACTTT.

This clone was counted between two and nine times. V and J are TRBV2 and TRBJ2-7; TRBD2 might be the D (6 bases). The CDR3 is 13 residues long. V gave up 6 bases and J gave up 3 bases, with 12 bases separating them. CDR1 SNHLY and CDR2 FYNNEI come from the germline V gene. The CDR3 DNA reads as TGTGCCAGCAGCGAGGGACTGTACTACGAGCAGTACTTC. Residues: CASSEGLYYEQYF.

This sequence joins TRBV10-3 and TRBJ1-1; a possible D gene is TRBD1 (5 bases). V dropped 6 bases and J dropped 8 bases, with 19 bases sitting between them. Germline V gives CDR1 ENHRY, CDR2 SYGVKD. CDR3 length: 14 amino acids. CDR3 protein: CAIRRDGGVREAFF. In DNA form, the CDR3 reads TGTGCCATCAGAAGAGACGGGGGTGTAAGGGAAGCTTTCTTT.

The J gene is TRBJ1-5, the V gene TRBV19; TRBD1 might be the D (5 bases). The CDR3 is made up of 15 amino acids. The V end lost 5 bases, the J end lost 7 bases, and 18 bases lay between the germline ends. Germline V gene lookup returns CDR1 LNHDA and CDR2 SQIVND (reference sequence). Here the CDR3 DNA reads TGTGCCAGTAGTGCGCCCTTGGGTTGGGGGCAGCCCCAGCATTTT. Its translation is CASSAPLGWGQPQHF.

The rearrangement joins TRBV6-6 to TRBJ1-5; D perhaps matches TRBD1 (6 bases). V was cut by 6 bases and J by 1 base, with 16 bases left in between. The CDR3 consists of 16 residues. CDR1 and CDR2 from the germline V gene are MNHNY and SVGAGI (reference sequence). The CDR3 loop is CASSGAGGLSNQPQHF. In DNA form, the CDR3 reads TGTGCCAGCAGCGGAGCCGGGGGCCTGAGCAATCAGCCCCAGCATTTT.

The chain is built from TRBV5-8 and TRBJ2-7; no firm D call. This CDR3 spans 14 amino acids. V was trimmed by 0 bases and J by 2 bases, leaving 9 bases between them. CDR1 SGHTS and CDR2 YDEGEE come from the germline V gene. CDR3 residues: CASSLGGSTYEQYF. In DNA form, the CDR3 reads TGTGCCAGCAGCTTGGGGGGTTCCACCTACGAGCAGTACTTC.

J is TRBJ2-1 and V is TRBV19; D is possibly TRBD1 (5 bases). V dropped 8 bases and J dropped 8 bases, with 22 bases sitting between them. Per the germline V gene, CDR1 is LNHDA and CDR2 is SQIVND (reference sequence). This CDR3 comprises 15 residues. The CDR3 spells CASQGLGPDNHEQFF. CDR3 coding DNA: TGTGCCAGTCAGGGCCTAGGGCCAGATAACCATGAGCAGTTCTTC.

The J gene is TRBJ1-3, the V gene TRBV7-7, with 9 bases fitting TRBD1. The CDR3 consists of 16 residues. Germline CDR1 is SSHAT and CDR2 is FNYEAQ (reference sequence). V lost 5 bases, J lost 3 bases, and 8 bases stayed unmatched. CDR3 sequence (DNA): TGTGCCAGCAGCCCCACCACGACAGGGGGTGGAAACACCATATATTTT. The encoded protein is CASSPTTTGGGNTIYF.

This clone came up once. This chain links TRBV6-1 with TRBJ2-1; TRBD2 aligns across 7 bases. The CDR3 length is 15 residues. Germline CDR1 reads MNHNS; CDR2 reads SASEGT. J was trimmed by 6 bases and V by 6 bases; bases with no gene match: 11. This chain's CDR3 is CASRPPVGRGNEQFF. The DNA of the CDR3 is TGTGCCAGCAGGCCCCCCGTTGGGAGGGGCAATGAGCAGTTCTTC.

This sequence joins TRBV6-6 and TRBJ2-7, with a weak D call TRBD2 (6 bases). CDR1 MNHNY and CDR2 SVGAGI come from the germline V gene (reference sequence). The CDR3 runs 14 residues. V lost 3 bases, J lost 0 bases, and 9 bases lay in between. The CDR3 DNA reads TGTGCCAGCAGTTATCAGGGAGGCTCCTACGAGCAGTACTTC. Translation: CASSYQGGSYEQYF.